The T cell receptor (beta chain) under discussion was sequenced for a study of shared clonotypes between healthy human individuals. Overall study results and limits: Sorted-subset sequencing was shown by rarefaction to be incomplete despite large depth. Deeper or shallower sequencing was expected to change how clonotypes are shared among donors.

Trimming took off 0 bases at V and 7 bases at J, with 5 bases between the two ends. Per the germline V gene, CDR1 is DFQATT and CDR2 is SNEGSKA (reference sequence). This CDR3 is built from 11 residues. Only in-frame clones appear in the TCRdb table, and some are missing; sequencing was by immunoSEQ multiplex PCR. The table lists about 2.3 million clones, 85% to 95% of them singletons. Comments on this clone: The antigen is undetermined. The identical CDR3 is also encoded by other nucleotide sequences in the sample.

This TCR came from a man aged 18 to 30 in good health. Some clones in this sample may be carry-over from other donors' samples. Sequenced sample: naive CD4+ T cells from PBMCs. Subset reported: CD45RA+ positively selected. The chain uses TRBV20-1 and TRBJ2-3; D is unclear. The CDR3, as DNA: TGCAGTGCTAGAGATCGGAATACGCAGTATTTT. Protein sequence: CSARDRNTQYF.